This TCR beta chain came from a study of T cells in Graves' hyperthyroidism and ophthalmopathy (dated 2019 in TCRdb). Regarding the research as a whole: TCR V-J signatures able to tell the groups apart were searched for in a discovery cohort of 100 patients, of whom around 43 had Graves' ophthalmopathy and some 60 had stable Graves' hyperthyroidism. After blood sampling, hyperthyroidism patients were treated with methimazole at a starting dose of 30 mg daily, and ophthalmopathy patients were treated with high-dose intravenous methylprednisolone. In several Graves' hyperthyroidism patients, the study also compared T-cell repertoires from thyroid tissue with T-cell repertoires from blood. According to the paper, TCR Vbeta CDR3 sequencing was carried out on about 140 peripheral blood samples, which came from more than 40 ophthalmopathy, around 74 hyperthyroidism and approximately 17 progressor patients. Prospective prediction of ophthalmopathy was tested in an independent validation cohort consisting of some 18 hyperthyroidism patients and over 15 patients who later progressed to ophthalmopathy. The 100 discovery patients were divided at random into training and test sets in a 7:3 ratio.

As regards this clonotype: This receptor's antigen is unknown. Base qualities are missing; no much larger clone stands one base away.

Patients with uncontrolled infections, other autoimmune diseases, pregnancy or lactation were excluded. Diagnoses were based on clinical symptoms, serum thyroxine and TRAb, thyroid ultrasound and orbital computed tomography. Total RNA was extracted with Trizol reagent, and quality was checked on an Agilent 2100 Bioanalyzer. The TCR beta CDR3 regions were amplified from the RNA transcripts. The first round of RT-PCR for the TCR CDR3 was performed with the HTBI primer set and the Qiagen OneStep RT-PCR kit. The libraries were constructed in a second round of multiplex PCR and then size-selected and purified. Libraries were sequenced paired-end with 100 bp reads on an Illumina HiSeq2000. The authors' analysis ran thus. SOAPnuke was used to process the raw data, with reads discarded if the reads contained adapters or uncalled bases, had a mean Phred below 15, or lacked an exact constant-primer or identifier match. High-quality paired reads were merged with COPE v1.2.5, and unique nucleotide sequences were defined as clonotypes. MiTCR v1.1 was used to align clonotypes to the IMGT TRBV, TRBD and TRBJ reference segments. Analysis was restricted to V-J combinations with a frequency above 0.0001, which covered roughly 99% of repertoires. A TCS score was defined as the ratio of F50 (clonal expansion) to E x V (chaos), with BLOSUM62-based TCRdist applied between CDR3 peptides within each V-J. Welch's t-statistics and random forest reduced 450 to 600 V-J features to 13, which were used in a naive Bayes classifier (R e1071). The similarity between thyroid and blood repertoires was quantified using the Morisita-Horn index. Using fastp at Q25 and MiXCR, TCRdb reprocessed the public reads and kept productive beta chains. Each CDR3 protein gets just one entry, which takes the most common genes and DNA from the rows behind it. TCRdb, not the original authors, processed these V and J calls. The sample table holds a few hundred thousand distinct CDR3 sequences, of which about 43% were seen once. Jointly, the top ten make up 19% of the sample.

CDR1 and CDR2 are read off the germline V gene as SGDLS and YYNGEE. At the junction V is shortened by 5 bases and J by 0 bases; bases outside the gene matches: 8. The CDR3 runs 17 residues from the cysteine to the phenylalanine. Only CDR3 DNA is held: 51 bases, read in frame from base 1. What the research found in general, with its limitations: No statistical method was used to fix the sample size in advance, and group allocation was not hidden from the investigators. Most expanded thyroid clonotypes (frequency above 0.001) were also found in blood, which suggests that blood repertoires may mirror thyroid immune responses. In validation, the model predicted progression to ophthalmopathy with over 60% sensitivity and roughly 75% specificity, a median of about 6 months before onset. Ophthalmopathy was separated from stable hyperthyroidism by a 13 V-J signature model, with over 85% sensitivity and roughly 81% specificity obtained in cross-validation and 80%/75% obtained in testing.

The sequence is built from TRBV9 and TRBJ1-1, and 12 junction bases match TRBD1. This clonotype was sampled from an adult woman with Graves' disease, either hyperthyroidism or ophthalmopathy (not recorded which). The sequencing input was peripheral blood or thyroid tissue (not recorded which). The nucleotides read TGTGCCAGCAGTCACCGGGACAGGGGGCGTTTGAACACTGAAGCTTTCTTT. Its translation is CASSHRDRGRLNTEAFF.